This record concerns one TCR beta chain sequence. This sample stems from a study of blood T cell repertoires in COVID-19. Study at large: Acute and convalescent COVID-19 specimens originated in the United States, Italy and Spain. In each case, the material was cDNA or gDNA derived from T cells, B-cell-depleted T cells, or PBMCs.

Per the original data handling: Nucleated cell number was recorded as an estimate derived from reference gene primer amplification. Using immunoSEQ multiplex PCR, the repertoire was profiled, and TCRdb retains in-frame clones only, with some absent. D and trimming were read from the DNA, whereas the V and J calls and clone size are those reported in that table. This sample has roughly 230,000 clones; around 88% occur once, and the top ten carry around 8.1%. The CDR3 has 16 amino acids. Germline V CDR1 and CDR2: SGHRS, YFSETQ. The V end lost 4 bases, the J end lost 8 bases, and 22 bases lay between the germline ends.

Sequenced input: peripheral blood. The sequence was obtained from a man aged 35 to 55 with active or convalescent COVID-19. The rearrangement uses TRBV5-1 and TRBJ2-1, with a possible D match to TRBD2 (6 bases). For the CDR3, the DNA is TGCGCCAGCAGCCCAGGGTGGGACTTTGAATATGATGAGCAGTTCTTC. Translating gives CASSPGWDFEYDEQFF.